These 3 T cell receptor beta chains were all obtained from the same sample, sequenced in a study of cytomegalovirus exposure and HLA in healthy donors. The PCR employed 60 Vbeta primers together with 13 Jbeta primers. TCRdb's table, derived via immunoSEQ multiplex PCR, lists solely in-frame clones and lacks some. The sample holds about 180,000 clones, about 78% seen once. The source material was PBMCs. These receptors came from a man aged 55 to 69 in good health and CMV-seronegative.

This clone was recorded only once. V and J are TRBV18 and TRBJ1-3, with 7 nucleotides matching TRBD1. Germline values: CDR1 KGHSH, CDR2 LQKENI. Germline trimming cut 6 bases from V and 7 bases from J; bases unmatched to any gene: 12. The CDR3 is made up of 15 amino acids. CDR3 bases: TGTGCCAGCTCTCCCTTTTCCGGGACAGACAACACCATATATTTT. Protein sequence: CASSPFSGTDNTIYF.

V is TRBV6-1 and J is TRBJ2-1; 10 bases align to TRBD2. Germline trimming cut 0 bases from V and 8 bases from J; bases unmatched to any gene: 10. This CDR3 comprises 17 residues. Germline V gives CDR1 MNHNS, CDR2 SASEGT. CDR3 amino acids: CASSEALRGAGGYEQFF. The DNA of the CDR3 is TGTGCCAGCAGTGAAGCGCTTCGGGGAGCGGGAGGGTATGAGCAGTTCTTC.

In DNA, the CDR3 is TGTGCCAGCTCTGGGGGACTAGCAGATTACGAGCAGTACTTC. This gives the protein CASSGGLADYEQYF. V is TRBV6-1 and J is TRBJ2-7; 9 nucleotides line up with TRBD2. The germline gives CDR1 MNHNS, CDR2 SASEGT. The CDR3 runs 14 residues. V shed 8 bases, J shed 4 bases, and the junction held 9 bases outside the gene matches.